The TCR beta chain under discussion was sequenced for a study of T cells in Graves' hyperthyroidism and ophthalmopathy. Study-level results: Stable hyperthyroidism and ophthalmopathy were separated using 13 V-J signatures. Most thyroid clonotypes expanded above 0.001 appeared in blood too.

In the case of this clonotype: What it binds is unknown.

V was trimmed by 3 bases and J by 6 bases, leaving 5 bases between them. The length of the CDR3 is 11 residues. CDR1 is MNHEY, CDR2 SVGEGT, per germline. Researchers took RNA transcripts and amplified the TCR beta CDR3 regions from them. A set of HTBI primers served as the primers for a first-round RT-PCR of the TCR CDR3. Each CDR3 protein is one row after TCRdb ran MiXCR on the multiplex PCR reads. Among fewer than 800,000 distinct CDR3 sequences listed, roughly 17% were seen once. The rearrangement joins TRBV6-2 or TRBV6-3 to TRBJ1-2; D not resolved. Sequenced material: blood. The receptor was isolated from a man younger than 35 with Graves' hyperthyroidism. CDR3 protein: CASSYGDGYTF. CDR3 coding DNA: TGTGCCAGCAGTTATGGGGATGGCTACACCTTC.